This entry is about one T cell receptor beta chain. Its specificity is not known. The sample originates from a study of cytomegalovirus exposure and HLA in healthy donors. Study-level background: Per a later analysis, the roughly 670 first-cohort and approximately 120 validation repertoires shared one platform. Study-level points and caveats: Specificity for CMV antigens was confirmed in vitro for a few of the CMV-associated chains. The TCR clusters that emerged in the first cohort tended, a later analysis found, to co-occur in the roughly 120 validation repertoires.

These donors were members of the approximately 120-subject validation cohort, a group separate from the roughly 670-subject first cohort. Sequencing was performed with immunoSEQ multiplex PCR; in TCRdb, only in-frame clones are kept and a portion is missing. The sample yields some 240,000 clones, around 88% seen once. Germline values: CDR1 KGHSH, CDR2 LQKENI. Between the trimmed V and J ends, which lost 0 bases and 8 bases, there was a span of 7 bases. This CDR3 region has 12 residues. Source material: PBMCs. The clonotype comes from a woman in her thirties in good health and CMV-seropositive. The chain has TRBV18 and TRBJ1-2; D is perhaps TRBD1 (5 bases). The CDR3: CASSPPGQGYTF. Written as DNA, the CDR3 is TGTGCCAGCTCACCACCTGGACAAGGCTACACCTTC.